This TCR beta chain was found in a study of technical replicates of blood from a handful of donors. Trimming cost V 3 bases and J 3 bases, with 2 bases left between them. The CDR3 is made up of 11 amino acids. CDR1 and CDR2 (germline): MDHEN, SYDVKM. Measured with immunoSEQ multiplex PCR; TCRdb has only the in-frame clones, and not every one. The sample has 45,000 to 65,000 clones; about 93% are singletons. Source material: T cells isolated from PBMCs. The origin of this receptor is a human donor in good health. V and J are TRBV28 and TRBJ1-1, with D unresolved. Here the CDR3 reads CASSFYTEAFF. The CDR3 region has the DNA TGTGCCAGCAGTTTCTACACTGAAGCTTTCTTT.